These 2 T cell receptor beta chains share one sample of origin, sequenced in a study of T cell responses to AZD1222 COVID-19 vaccine (dated by TCRdb to about 2021). The time point label here, explained by the study, means: baseline before first vaccination. Preparation of the library involved the immunoSEQ multiplex PCR assay. TCRdb carries this immuneACCESS record with in-frame sequences only. Its versions omit some clonotypes, under half of them owing to an unresolved V gene in the studies checked, with the rest unexplained. A total of roughly 130,000 clones appear in this sample, roughly 92% of them only once. The ten most abundant clones make up 1.7% of the sample. The specimen was peripheral blood, collected on day 0 of AZD1222 vaccination. These receptors were taken from an adult in good health.

The V and J genes are TRBV19 and TRBJ2-3, with D possibly being TRBD2 (6 bases). CDR1 and CDR2 from the germline V gene are LNHDA and SQIVND (reference sequence). V dropped 5 bases and J dropped 0 bases, with 9 bases sitting between them. This CDR3 is 14 amino acids long. The CDR3 nucleotides are TGTGCCAGTAGTCGGGGGACTAGCACAGATACGCAGTATTTT. Encoded protein: CASSRGTSTDTQYF.

The V call is TRBV7-9, the J call TRBJ1-1; maybe TRBD1 (6 bases). The CDR3 loop spans 16 amino acids. With 5 bases removed from V and 1 base from J, the gap between germline ends came to 17 bases. Germline loops: CDR1 SEHNR, CDR2 FQNEAQ (reference sequence). The CDR3 loop reads CASSPRVGHPNTEAFF. For the CDR3, the DNA is TGTGCCAGCAGCCCCCGCGTGGGACACCCGAACACTGAAGCTTTCTTT.